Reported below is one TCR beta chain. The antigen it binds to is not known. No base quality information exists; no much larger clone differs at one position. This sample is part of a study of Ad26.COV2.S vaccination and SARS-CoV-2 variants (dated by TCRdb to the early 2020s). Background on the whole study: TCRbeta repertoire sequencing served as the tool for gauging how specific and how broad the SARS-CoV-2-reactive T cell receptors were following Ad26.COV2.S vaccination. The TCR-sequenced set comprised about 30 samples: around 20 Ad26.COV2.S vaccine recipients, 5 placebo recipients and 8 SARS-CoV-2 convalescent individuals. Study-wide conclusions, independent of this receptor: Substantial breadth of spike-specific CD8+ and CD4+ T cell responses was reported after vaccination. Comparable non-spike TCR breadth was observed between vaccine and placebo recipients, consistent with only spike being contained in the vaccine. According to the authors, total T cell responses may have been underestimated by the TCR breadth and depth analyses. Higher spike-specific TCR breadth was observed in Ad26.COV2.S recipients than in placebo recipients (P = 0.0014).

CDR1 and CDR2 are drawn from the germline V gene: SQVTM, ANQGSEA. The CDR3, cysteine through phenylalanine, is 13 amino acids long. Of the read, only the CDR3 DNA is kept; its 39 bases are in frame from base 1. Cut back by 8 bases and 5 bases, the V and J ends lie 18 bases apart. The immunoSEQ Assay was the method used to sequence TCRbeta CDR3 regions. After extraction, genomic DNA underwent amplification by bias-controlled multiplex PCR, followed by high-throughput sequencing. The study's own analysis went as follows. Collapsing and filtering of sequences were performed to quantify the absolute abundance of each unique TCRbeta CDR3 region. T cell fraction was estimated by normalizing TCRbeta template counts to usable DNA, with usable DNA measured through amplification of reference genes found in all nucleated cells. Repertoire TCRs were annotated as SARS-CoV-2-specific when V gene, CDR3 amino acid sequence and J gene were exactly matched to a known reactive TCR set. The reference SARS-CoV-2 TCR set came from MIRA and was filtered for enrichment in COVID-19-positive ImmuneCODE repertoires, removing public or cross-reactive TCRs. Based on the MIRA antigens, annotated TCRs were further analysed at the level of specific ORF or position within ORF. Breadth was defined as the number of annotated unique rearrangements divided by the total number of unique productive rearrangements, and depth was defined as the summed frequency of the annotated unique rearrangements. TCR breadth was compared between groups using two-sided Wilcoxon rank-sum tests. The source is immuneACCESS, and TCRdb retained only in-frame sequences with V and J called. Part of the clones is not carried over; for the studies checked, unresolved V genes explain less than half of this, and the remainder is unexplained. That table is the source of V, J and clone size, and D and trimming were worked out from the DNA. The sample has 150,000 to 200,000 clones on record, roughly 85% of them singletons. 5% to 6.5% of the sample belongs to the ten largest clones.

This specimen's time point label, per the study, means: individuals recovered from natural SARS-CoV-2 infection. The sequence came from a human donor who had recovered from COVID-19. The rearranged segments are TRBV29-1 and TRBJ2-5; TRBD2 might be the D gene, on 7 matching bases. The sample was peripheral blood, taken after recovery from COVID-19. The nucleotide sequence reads TGCAGCACGGAAGGCAGGGGAGGGGAGACCCAGTACTTC. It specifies CSTEGRGGETQYF. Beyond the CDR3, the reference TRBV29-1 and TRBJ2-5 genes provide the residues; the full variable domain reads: SAVISQKPSRDICQRGTSLTIQCQVDSQVTMMFWYRQQPGQSLTLIATANQGSEATYESGFVIDKFPISRPNLTFSTLTVSNMSPEDSSIYLCSTEGRGGETQYFGPGTRLLVL.